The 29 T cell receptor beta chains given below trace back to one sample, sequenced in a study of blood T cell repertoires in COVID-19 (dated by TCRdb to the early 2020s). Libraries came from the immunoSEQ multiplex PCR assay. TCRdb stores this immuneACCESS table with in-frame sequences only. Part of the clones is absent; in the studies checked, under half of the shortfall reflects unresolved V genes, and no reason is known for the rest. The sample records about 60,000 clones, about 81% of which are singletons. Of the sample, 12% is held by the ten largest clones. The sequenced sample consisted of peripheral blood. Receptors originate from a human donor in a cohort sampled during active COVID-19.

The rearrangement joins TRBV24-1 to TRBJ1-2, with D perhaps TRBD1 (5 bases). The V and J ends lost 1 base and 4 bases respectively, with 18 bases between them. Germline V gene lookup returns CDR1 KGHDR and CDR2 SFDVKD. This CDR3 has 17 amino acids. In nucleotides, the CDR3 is TGTGCCACCAGTGATTTCGCATCCGCAGGGAATATCTATGGCTACACCTTC. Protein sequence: CATSDFASAGNIYGYTF.

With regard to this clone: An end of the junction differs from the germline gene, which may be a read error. CDR3 sequence reads: CASSQGVGQITSF. The CDR3 coding sequence is TGCGCCAGCAGCCAAGGCGTAGGACAAATCACTTCTTTC. The V gene is TRBV4-1, the J gene TRBJ2-7; maybe TRBD1 (5 bases). The CDR3 has 13 residues. Germline values: CDR1 MGHRA, CDR2 YSYEKL.

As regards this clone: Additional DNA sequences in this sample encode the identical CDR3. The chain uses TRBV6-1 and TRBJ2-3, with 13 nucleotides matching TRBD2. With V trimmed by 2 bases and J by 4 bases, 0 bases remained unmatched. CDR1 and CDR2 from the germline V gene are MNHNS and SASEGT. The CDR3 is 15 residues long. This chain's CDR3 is CASSETSGGADTQYF. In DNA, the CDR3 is TGTGCCAGCAGTGAAACTAGCGGGGGGGCAGATACGCAGTATTTT.

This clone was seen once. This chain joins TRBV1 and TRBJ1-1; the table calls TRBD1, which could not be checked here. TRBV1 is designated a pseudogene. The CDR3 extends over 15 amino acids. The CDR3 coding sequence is TGCACCAGCAGCCAAAGAACAGGGGTGATCGCTGAAGCTTTCTTT. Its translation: CTSSQRTGVIAEAFF.

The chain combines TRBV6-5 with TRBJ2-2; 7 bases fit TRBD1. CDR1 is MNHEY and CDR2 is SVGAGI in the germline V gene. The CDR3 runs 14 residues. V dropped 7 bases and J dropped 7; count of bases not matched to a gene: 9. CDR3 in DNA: TGTGCCAGCACCTACGACAGGGTTAACGGGGAGCTGTTTTTT. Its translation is CASTYDRVNGELFF.

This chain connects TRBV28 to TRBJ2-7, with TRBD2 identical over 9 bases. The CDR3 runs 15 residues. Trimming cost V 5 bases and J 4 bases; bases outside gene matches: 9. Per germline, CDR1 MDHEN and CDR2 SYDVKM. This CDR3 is CASSHPDSGSYEQYF. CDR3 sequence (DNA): TGTGCCAGCAGTCATCCTGATAGCGGGAGTTACGAGCAGTACTTC.

The CDR3 reads CASSNRGHDIYGYTF. The CDR3 region has the DNA TGTGCCAGTAGTAATCGGGGACACGATATCTATGGCTACACCTTC. V usage is TRBV19 and J usage is TRBJ1-2; D possibly corresponds to TRBD1 (6 bases). Germline lookup yields CDR1 LNHDA and CDR2 SQIVND (reference sequence). The CDR3 is made up of 15 amino acids. Trimming shortened V by 4 bases and J by 4 bases, and 16 bases separated the two germline ends.

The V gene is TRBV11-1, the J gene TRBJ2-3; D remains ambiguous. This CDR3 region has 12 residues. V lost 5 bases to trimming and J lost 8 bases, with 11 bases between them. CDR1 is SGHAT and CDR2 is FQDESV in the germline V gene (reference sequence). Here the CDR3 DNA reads TGTGCCAGCAGCGTTCCCGGTGGTACGCAGTATTTT. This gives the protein CASSVPGGTQYF. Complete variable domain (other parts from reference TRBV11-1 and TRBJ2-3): EAEVAQSPRYKITEKSQAVAFWCDPISGHATLYWYRQILGQGPELLVQFQDESVVDDSQLPKDRFSAERLKGVDSTLKIQPAELGDSAMYLCASSVPGGTQYFGPGTRLTVL.

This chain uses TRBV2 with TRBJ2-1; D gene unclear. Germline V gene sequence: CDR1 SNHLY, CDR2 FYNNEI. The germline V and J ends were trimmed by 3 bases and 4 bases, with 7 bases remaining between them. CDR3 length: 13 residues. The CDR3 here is CASSETEYNEQFF. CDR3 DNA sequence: TGTGCCAGCAGTGAGACTGAATACAATGAGCAGTTCTTC.

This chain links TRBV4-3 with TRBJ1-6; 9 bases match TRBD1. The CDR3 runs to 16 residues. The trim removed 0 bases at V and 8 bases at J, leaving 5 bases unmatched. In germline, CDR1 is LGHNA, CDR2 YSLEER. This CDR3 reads CASSQDPQGADSPLHF. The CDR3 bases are TGCGCCAGCAGCCAAGATCCACAGGGGGCGGATTCACCCCTCCACTTT.

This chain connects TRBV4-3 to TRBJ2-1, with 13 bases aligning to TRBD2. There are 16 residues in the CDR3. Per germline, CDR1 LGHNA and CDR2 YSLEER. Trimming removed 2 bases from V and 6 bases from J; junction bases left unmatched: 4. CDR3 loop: CASSQSGLAGANEQFF. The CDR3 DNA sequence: TGCGCCAGCAGCCAATCCGGACTAGCGGGGGCCAATGAGCAGTTCTTC.

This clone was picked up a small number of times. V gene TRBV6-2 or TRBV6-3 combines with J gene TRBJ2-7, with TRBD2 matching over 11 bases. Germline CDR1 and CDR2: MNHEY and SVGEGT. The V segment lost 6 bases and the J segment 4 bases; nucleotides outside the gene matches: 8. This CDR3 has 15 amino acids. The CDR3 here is CASSRKGLAVYEQYF. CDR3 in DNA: TGTGCCAGCAGCCGCAAGGGACTAGCGGTTTACGAGCAGTACTTC.

The CDR3 coding sequence is TGTGCCAGCAGCCCACCAGGGGGCCCGGTCAGCTACGAGCAGTACTTC. Protein sequence: CASSPPGGPVSYEQYF. V gene TRBV5-6 combines with J gene TRBJ2-7; 8 nucleotides match TRBD1. The CDR3 has 16 residues. J lost 3 bases, V lost 4 bases, and 12 bases had no gene match. The germline CDR1 and CDR2 sequences are SGHDT and YYEEEE.

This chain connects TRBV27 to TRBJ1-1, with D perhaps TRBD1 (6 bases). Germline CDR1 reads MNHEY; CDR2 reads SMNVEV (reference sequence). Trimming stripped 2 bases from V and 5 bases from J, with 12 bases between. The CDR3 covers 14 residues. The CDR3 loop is CASSLRGGLTEAFF. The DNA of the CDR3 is TGTGCCAGCAGTTTAAGGGGGGGGCTGACTGAAGCTTTCTTT.

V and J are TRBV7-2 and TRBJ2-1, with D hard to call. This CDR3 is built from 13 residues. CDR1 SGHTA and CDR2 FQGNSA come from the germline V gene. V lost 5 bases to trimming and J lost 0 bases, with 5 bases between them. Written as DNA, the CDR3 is TGTGCCAGCAGCCCAATCTCCTACAATGAGCAGTTCTTC. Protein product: CASSPISYNEQFF.

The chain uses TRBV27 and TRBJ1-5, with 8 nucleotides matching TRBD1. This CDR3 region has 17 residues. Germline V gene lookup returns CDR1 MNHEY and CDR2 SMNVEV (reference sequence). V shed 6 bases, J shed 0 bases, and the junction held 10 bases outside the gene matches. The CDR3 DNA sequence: TGTGCCAGCAGAGAGTCTGACAGGGGACGTAGCAATCAGCCCCAGCATTTT. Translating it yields CASRESDRGRSNQPQHF.

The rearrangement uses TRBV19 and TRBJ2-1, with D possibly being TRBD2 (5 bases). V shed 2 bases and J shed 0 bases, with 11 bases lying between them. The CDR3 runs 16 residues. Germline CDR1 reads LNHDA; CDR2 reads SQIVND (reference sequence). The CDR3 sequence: CASSIRSGTSYNEQFF. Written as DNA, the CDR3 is TGTGCCAGTAGTATAAGAAGCGGAACCTCCTACAATGAGCAGTTCTTC.

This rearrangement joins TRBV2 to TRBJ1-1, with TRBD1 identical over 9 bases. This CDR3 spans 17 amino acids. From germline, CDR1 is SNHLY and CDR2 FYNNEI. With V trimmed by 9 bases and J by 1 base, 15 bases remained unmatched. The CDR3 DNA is TGTGCCAGGGAGAGCACAGGGGGCTTCAGCGGGAACACTGAAGCTTTCTTT. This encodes CARESTGGFSGNTEAFF.

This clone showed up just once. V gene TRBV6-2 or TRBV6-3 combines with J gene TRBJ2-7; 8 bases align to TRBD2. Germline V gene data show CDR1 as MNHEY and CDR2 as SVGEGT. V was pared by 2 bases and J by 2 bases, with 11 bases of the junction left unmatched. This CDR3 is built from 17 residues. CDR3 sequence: CASSYPPPGREAYEQYF. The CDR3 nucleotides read TGTGCCAGCAGTTACCCGCCCCCAGGGCGGGAGGCCTACGAGCAGTACTTC.

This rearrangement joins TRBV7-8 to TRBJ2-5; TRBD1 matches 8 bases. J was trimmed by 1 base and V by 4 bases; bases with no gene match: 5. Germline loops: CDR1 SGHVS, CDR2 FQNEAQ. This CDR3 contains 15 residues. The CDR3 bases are TGTGCCAGCAGCTCCCTCGACAGGGGCCAAGAGACCCAGTACTTC. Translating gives CASSSLDRGQETQYF.

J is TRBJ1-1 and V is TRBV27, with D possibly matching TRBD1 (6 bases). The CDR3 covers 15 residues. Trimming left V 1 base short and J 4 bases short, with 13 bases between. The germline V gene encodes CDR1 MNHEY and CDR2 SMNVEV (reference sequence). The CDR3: CASSLLSGVGTEAFF. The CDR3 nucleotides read TGTGCCAGCAGTTTATTATCAGGGGTCGGCACTGAAGCTTTCTTT.

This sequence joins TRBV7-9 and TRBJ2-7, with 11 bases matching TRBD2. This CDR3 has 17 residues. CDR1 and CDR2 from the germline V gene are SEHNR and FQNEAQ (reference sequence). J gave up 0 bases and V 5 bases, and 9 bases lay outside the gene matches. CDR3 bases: TGTGCCAGCAGCGAGAAGACTAGCGGGGCGATCTCCTACGAGCAGTACTTC. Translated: CASSEKTSGAISYEQYF.

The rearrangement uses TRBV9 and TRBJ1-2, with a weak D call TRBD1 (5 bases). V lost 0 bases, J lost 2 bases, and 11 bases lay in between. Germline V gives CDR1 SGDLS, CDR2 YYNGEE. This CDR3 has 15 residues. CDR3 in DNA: TGTGCCAGCAGCGTAGATGGGGGGATCAACTATGGCTACACCTTC. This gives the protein CASSVDGGINYGYTF.

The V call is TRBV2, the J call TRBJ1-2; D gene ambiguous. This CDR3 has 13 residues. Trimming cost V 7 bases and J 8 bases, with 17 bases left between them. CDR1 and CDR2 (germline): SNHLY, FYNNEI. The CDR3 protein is CASNDPSRGGYTF. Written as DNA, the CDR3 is TGTGCCAGCAATGACCCGTCCCGAGGGGGCTACACCTTC.

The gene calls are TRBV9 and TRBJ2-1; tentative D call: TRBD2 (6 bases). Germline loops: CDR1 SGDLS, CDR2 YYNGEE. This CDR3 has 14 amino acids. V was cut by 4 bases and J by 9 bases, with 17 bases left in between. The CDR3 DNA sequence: TGTGCCAGCAGCTCCTCGACCGGGAGTCCTGAGCAGTTCTTC. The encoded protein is CASSSSTGSPEQFF. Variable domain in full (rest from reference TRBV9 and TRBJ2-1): DSGVTQTPKHLITATGQRVTLRCSPRSGDLSVYWYQQSLDQGLQFLIQYYNGEERAKGNILERFSAQQFPDLHSELNLSSLELGDSALYFCASSSSTGSPEQFFGPGTRLTVL.

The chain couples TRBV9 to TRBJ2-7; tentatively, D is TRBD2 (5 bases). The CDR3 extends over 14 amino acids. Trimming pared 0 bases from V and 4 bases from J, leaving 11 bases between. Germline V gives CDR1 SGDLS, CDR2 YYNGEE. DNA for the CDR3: TGTGCCAGCAGCGTAGCTGAGACTATTTACGAGCAGTACTTC. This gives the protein CASSVAETIYEQYF.

This chain's CDR3 is CASSSNPRLRSPLHF. The CDR3 coding sequence is TGTGCCAGCAGCTCCAACCCCAGGTTACGATCACCCCTCCACTTT. The chain employs TRBV13 and TRBJ1-6; D gene ambiguous. This CDR3 has 15 amino acids. From germline, CDR1 is PRHDT and CDR2 FYEKMQ (reference sequence). V was cut by 4 bases and J by 10 bases, with 17 bases left in between.

CDR3 in amino acids: CASSFGRKDREQYF. The CDR3 DNA reads TGTGCCAGCAGCTTCGGGCGGAAGGACAGGGAGCAGTACTTC. The V gene is TRBV11-2, the J gene TRBJ2-7; TRBD1 matches at 7 bases. The V and J ends lost 3 bases and 7 bases, in that order; junction bases with no gene match: 9. This CDR3 is 14 amino acids long. Germline V gene data show CDR1 as SGHAT and CDR2 as FQNNGV.

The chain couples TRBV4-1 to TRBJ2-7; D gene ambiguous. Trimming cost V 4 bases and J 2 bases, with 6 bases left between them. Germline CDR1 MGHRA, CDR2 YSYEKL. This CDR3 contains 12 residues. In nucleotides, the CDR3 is TGCGCCAGCAGCCCAGACACCTACGAGCAGTACTTC. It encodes CASSPDTYEQYF.